The 32 T cell receptor beta chains listed next were all sequenced from one sample in a study of cytomegalovirus exposure and HLA in healthy donors. 13 Jbeta primers and 60 Vbeta primers were used for the PCR. The assay was immunoSEQ multiplex PCR, and TCRdb's table has in-frame clones only and misses some. The sample spans approximately 70,000 clones; the ten largest clones claim about 4%. The specimen was PBMCs. The source of these receptors is a female donor in good health and CMV-seropositive.

This chain connects TRBV7-9 to TRBJ1-2; 7 positions match TRBD1. V trimming: 4 bases; J trimming: 4 bases; junction bases outside the gene matches: 3. The CDR3 covers 13 residues. Germline-derived CDR1 and CDR2 are SEHNR and FQNEAQ (reference sequence). CDR3 sequence: CASSSGQRYGYTF. CDR3 coding DNA: TGTGCCAGCAGCTCGGGACAGCGCTATGGCTACACCTTC.

V gene TRBV18 combines with J gene TRBJ2-7; 10 bases match TRBD1. CDR1 KGHSH and CDR2 LQKENI come from the germline V gene. Germline trimming cut 5 bases from V and 2 bases from J; bases unmatched to any gene: 6. The CDR3 runs 15 residues. The CDR3 DNA follows: TGTGCCAGCTCATCCGGACAGGGGGGGGCCTACGAGCAGTACTTC. Protein product: CASSSGQGGAYEQYF.

The gene calls are TRBV4-2 and TRBJ2-3; 10 bases align to TRBD2. Germline CDR1 is LGHNA and CDR2 is YNFKEQ. The V and J ends lost 4 bases and 3 bases, in that order; junction bases with no gene match: 19. This CDR3 is built from 20 residues. CDR3 DNA: TGTGCCAGCAGCCCCCGCCAGCGGGGGGGCAAGGGGAGTACGACAGATACGCAGTATTTT. Its translation: CASSPRQRGGKGSTTDTQYF.

The chain couples TRBV6-1 to TRBJ2-7; TRBD1 aligns across 9 bases. The germline V gene has CDR1 MNHNS and CDR2 SASEGT. This CDR3 is 15 amino acids long. V shed 0 bases and J 3 bases; nucleotides not matched to a gene: 3. The CDR3 here is CASSEAGTGYYEQYF. CDR3 DNA sequence: TGTGCCAGCAGTGAAGCGGGGACAGGGTACTACGAGCAGTACTTC.

J is TRBJ2-7 and V is TRBV5-1, with D tentatively TRBD1 (5 bases). CDR1 and CDR2 from the germline V gene are SGHRS and YFSETQ. The ends were cut back, 1 base at V and 9 bases at J, with 14 bases in the middle. There are 13 residues in the CDR3. The CDR3 spells CASSLNSRGVQYF. As DNA, the CDR3 is TGCGCCAGCAGCTTGAATTCTAGGGGCGTGCAGTACTTC.

The chain joins TRBV4-3 to TRBJ2-3; 13 bases map to TRBD2. V lost 2 bases and J lost 0; bases outside the gene matches: 8. From germline, CDR1 is LGHNA and CDR2 YSLEER. The CDR3 contains 19 residues. The CDR3 DNA follows: TGCGCCAGCAGCCAACCCCGGACTAGCGGGGGAGCTAGCACAGATACGCAGTATTTT. It translates to CASSQPRTSGGASTDTQYF.

V usage is TRBV6-5 and J usage is TRBJ1-1; possible D gene TRBD1, 5 bases. Trimming took 5 bases from V and 5 from J, leaving 18 bases between them. Germline CDR1 reads MNHEY; CDR2 reads SVGAGI. This CDR3 has 15 amino acids. The CDR3 spells CASSREWGGKTEAFF. The CDR3 nucleotides are TGTGCCAGCAGTCGCGAGTGGGGGGGGAAGACTGAAGCTTTCTTT.

The chain uses TRBV10-1 and TRBJ1-1; possibly TRBD1 for D (6 bases). Germline lookup yields CDR1 WNHNN and CDR2 SYGVQD (reference sequence). Trimming removed 6 bases at V and 1 base at J, with 12 bases between. The CDR3 runs to 14 residues. CDR3 in amino acids: CASRMDSRNTEAFF. The CDR3 nucleotides are TGCGCCAGCAGAATGGACAGTAGGAACACTGAAGCTTTCTTT.

Written as DNA, the CDR3 is TGTGCCAGCAGTCAAGGGGACCGACAGGGCCTATCGTATGGCTACACCTTC. Protein product: CASSQGDRQGLSYGYTF. This sequence joins TRBV28 and TRBJ1-2, with TRBD1 matching over 7 bases. J lost 5 bases, V lost 5 bases, and 17 bases had no gene match. CDR3 size: 17 residues. Germline loops: CDR1 MDHEN, CDR2 SYDVKM.

The genes are TRBV7-2 and TRBJ1-2; 8 nucleotides agree with TRBD1. Germline V gene sequence: CDR1 SGHTA, CDR2 FQGNSA. J lost 4 bases, V lost 5 bases, and 6 bases had no gene match. The CDR3 is 14 residues long. The CDR3 nucleotides read TGTGCCAGCAGCCCAACCGGACAGGGCTATGGCTACACCTTC. Protein: CASSPTGQGYGYTF.

The chain links TRBV4-2 to TRBJ2-5; 9 bases agree with TRBD2. V shed 3 bases, J shed 5 bases, and the junction held 4 bases outside the gene matches. The V gene's germline CDR1 is LGHNA and CDR2 YNFKEQ. The CDR3 consists of 14 residues. CDR3 bases: TGTGCCAGCAGCCAGGACCTAGCGGGGGAGACCCAGTACTTC. Protein sequence: CASSQDLAGETQYF.

With respect to this clone: Relative to the germline gene, one junction end is altered; a read error may explain this. The gene calls are TRBV11-2 and TRBJ2-7; D is undetermined. Germline assignment: CDR1 SGHAT and CDR2 FQNNGV. The CDR3 has 17 residues. This CDR3 is CASSLDDPGFKPYEQCF. In DNA form, the CDR3 reads TGTGCCAGCAGCTTAGACGATCCAGGCTTTAAACCCTACGAGCAGTGCTTC.

The V gene is TRBV6-5, the J gene TRBJ1-1, with a possible D match to TRBD1 (6 bases). This CDR3 spans 14 amino acids. Between the trimmed V and J ends, which lost 0 bases and 4 bases, there was a span of 9 bases. Germline CDR1 MNHEY, CDR2 SVGAGI. The CDR3 coding sequence is TGTGCCAGCAGTTACTCGGGGGCGGGCACTGAAGCTTTCTTT. It specifies CASSYSGAGTEAFF.

V gene TRBV5-1 combines with J gene TRBJ2-5; D is possibly TRBD1 (6 bases). There are 14 residues in the CDR3. CDR1 is SGHRS, CDR2 YFSETQ, per germline. Trimming stripped 2 bases from V and 1 base from J, with 9 bases between. CDR3 coding DNA: TGCGCCAGCAGCTTCCGGGACACCCAAGAGACCCAGTACTTC. Translating gives CASSFRDTQETQYF.

V gene TRBV28 combines with J gene TRBJ1-4; no clear D gene. This CDR3 comprises 16 residues. The V end was cut by 4 bases, the J end by 6 bases, with 18 bases between. Germline V gives CDR1 MDHEN, CDR2 SYDVKM. CDR3 nucleotide sequence: TGTGCCAGCAGTTCCCCAAGCCCGGTGGGCGATGAAAAACTGTTTTTT. Translation gives CASSSPSPVGDEKLFF.

V gene TRBV7-8 combines with J gene TRBJ2-7, with unresolved D. This CDR3 has 14 residues. V was shortened by 6 bases and J by 0 bases, with 12 bases between the two germline ends. Per germline, CDR1 SGHVS and CDR2 FQNEAQ. Here the CDR3 reads CASRVARSSYEQYF. Written as DNA, the CDR3 is TGTGCCAGCAGGGTGGCTAGGAGCTCCTACGAGCAGTACTTC.

This chain joins TRBV19 and TRBJ2-7; 8 nucleotides align to TRBD2. Germline CDR1 LNHDA, CDR2 SQIVND (reference sequence). V trimming: 4 bases; J trimming: 0 bases; junction bases outside the gene matches: 8. CDR3 length equals 16 residues. For the CDR3, the DNA is TGTGCCAGTAGTAGGAGCCGCGGGGGGAGCTCCTACGAGCAGTACTTC. It encodes CASSRSRGGSSYEQYF.

This sequence joins TRBV18 and TRBJ2-7; 10 bases are a match to TRBD2. CDR3 length equals 16 residues. CDR1 and CDR2 from the germline V gene are KGHSH and LQKENI. The V gene end was trimmed by 6 bases and the J gene end by 2 bases; junction bases not matched to a gene: 10. This CDR3 reads CASSPGTSDLAYEQYF. The CDR3 nucleotides read TGTGCCAGCTCCCCCGGGACTAGCGACCTCGCCTACGAGCAGTACTTC.

The chain links TRBV28 to TRBJ2-7; 10 bases line up with TRBD1. V shed 6 bases, J shed 7 bases, and the junction held 9 bases outside the gene matches. Germline V lookup: CDR1 MDHEN, CDR2 SYDVKM. The CDR3 has 14 amino acids. Here the CDR3 reads CASREGTGAREQYF. CDR3 bases: TGTGCCAGCAGGGAGGGGACAGGGGCTAGGGAGCAGTACTTC.

V is TRBV18 and J is TRBJ1-5; 7 nucleotides match TRBD1. There are 17 residues in the CDR3. Germline assignment: CDR1 KGHSH and CDR2 LQKENI. After removal of 1 base from V and 0 bases from J, the junction contained 6 bases not matched to a gene. CDR3 sequence (DNA): TGTGCCAGCTCACCACAGGGGGCGGGTCTTAGCAATCAGCCCCAGCATTTT. Its protein is CASSPQGAGLSNQPQHF.

The chain combines TRBV2 with TRBJ2-3, with 13 bases that match TRBD2. This CDR3 has 16 amino acids. Germline V lookup: CDR1 SNHLY, CDR2 FYNNEI. Trimming at V came to 7 bases and at J to 6 bases, leaving 10 bases not matched to a gene. DNA for the CDR3: TGTGCCAGCACCAAAGGACTAGCGGGAGAATCGGATACGCAGTATTTT. Translating it yields CASTKGLAGESDTQYF.

V usage is TRBV28 and J usage is TRBJ2-7; D is perhaps TRBD1 (5 bases). The CDR3 is made up of 13 amino acids. The V end was cut by 5 bases, the J end by 2 bases, with 10 bases between. Germline V gives CDR1 MDHEN, CDR2 SYDVKM. The CDR3 DNA reads as TGTGCCAGCAGTCAGACAGCGACCTACGAGCAGTACTTC. It specifies CASSQTATYEQYF.

This chain connects TRBV19 to TRBJ1-2, with D hard to call. The length of the CDR3 is 12 residues. Looked up from germline, CDR1 is LNHDA and CDR2 is SQIVND (reference sequence). V dropped 2 bases and J dropped 6 bases, with 7 bases sitting between them. The CDR3 bases are TGTGCCAGTAGTATAACGGGTCATGGCTACACCTTC. It yields the protein CASSITGHGYTF.

This CDR3 is CASSPPARRGEQYF. The CDR3 DNA reads as TGTGCCAGCTCACCACCGGCTAGGAGGGGCGAGCAGTACTTC. V gene TRBV18 combines with J gene TRBJ2-7, with D possibly being TRBD2 (6 bases). The ends were cut back, 0 bases at V and 6 bases at J, with 12 bases in the middle. CDR3 length equals 14 residues. The germline V gene has CDR1 KGHSH and CDR2 LQKENI.

This rearrangement joins TRBV4-1 to TRBJ2-1, with 11 bases identical to TRBD2. The CDR3 has 16 amino acids. Germline assignment: CDR1 MGHRA and CDR2 YSYEKL. With 3 bases clipped from V and 6 bases from J, the junction kept 7 bases outside the gene matches. The CDR3 DNA is TGCGCCAGCAGCCACGCAGGGACTAGCGGCGGCAATGAGCAGTTCTTC. Translation: CASSHAGTSGGNEQFF.

The V gene is TRBV5-3, the J gene TRBJ2-3; D gene unclear. TRBV5-3 counts as an open reading frame of uncertain function. This CDR3 is 14 amino acids long. The V gene lost 4 bases and the J gene lost 1 base, with 10 bases spanning the gap. The CDR3 sequence: CARSPGHRTDTQYF. The CDR3 region has the DNA TGTGCCAGAAGCCCAGGTCACCGCACAGATACGCAGTATTTT.

The chain joins TRBV10-3 to TRBJ1-6; D might be TRBD1 (5 bases). V gave up 3 bases and J gave up 10 bases, with 13 bases separating them. Germline CDR1 reads ENHRY; CDR2 reads SYGVKD. This CDR3 contains 14 residues. The CDR3 sequence is CAISEYEGVSPLHF. CDR3 in DNA: TGTGCCATCAGTGAATATGAAGGGGTCTCACCCCTCCACTTT.

The rearrangement joins TRBV19 to TRBJ1-4, with TRBD1 matching 8 bases. With V trimmed by 10 bases and J by 0 bases, 4 bases remained unmatched. CDR1 is LNHDA, CDR2 SQIVND, per germline (reference sequence). The CDR3 has 14 amino acids. The CDR3 sequence is CATGGQATNEKLFF. CDR3 nucleotide sequence: TGTGCCACAGGGGGACAGGCAACTAATGAAAAACTGTTTTTT.

The chain recombines TRBV14 with TRBJ2-1; 7 positions agree with TRBD1. The CDR3 extends over 18 amino acids. Germline V gene lookup returns CDR1 SGHDN and CDR2 FVKESK. J gave up 3 bases and V 3 bases, and 14 bases lay outside the gene matches. The DNA for the CDR3 is TGTGCCAGCAGCCACCGATCCCTGACAGGGATATTCTACAATGAGCAGTTCTTC. Its translation: CASSHRSLTGIFYNEQFF.

The rearrangement uses TRBV5-1 and TRBJ1-2; the D is unclear. Germline lookup yields CDR1 SGHRS and CDR2 YFSETQ. V lost 4 bases and J 0 bases, leaving 13 bases between the germline ends. CDR3 length equals 15 residues. The DNA for the CDR3 is TGCGCCAGCAGCCCGCCCCCACCTACTAACTATGGCTACACCTTC. Translated: CASSPPPPTNYGYTF.

This chain links TRBV6-5 with TRBJ1-2; D is perhaps TRBD1 (6 bases). The CDR3 sequence is 15 residues long. Germline CDR1 and CDR2: MNHEY and SVGAGI. V lost 6 bases and J 6 bases, leaving 20 bases between the germline ends. The CDR3 DNA reads TGTGCCAGCAGCCAGATTCAGGGGAAAGTACATGGCTACACCTTC. It encodes CASSQIQGKVHGYTF.

Concerning this clone: The sample contains more than one DNA sequence encoding this CDR3. The V and J genes are TRBV6-5 and TRBJ2-7, with D tentatively TRBD1 or TRBD2 (5 bases each). Germline CDR1 and CDR2: MNHEY and SVGAGI. This CDR3 is 16 amino acids long. V was trimmed by 6 bases and J by 2 bases, leaving 20 bases between them. The CDR3 spells CASSYGKGFRAYEQYF. CDR3 nucleotides: TGTGCCAGCAGCTACGGGAAGGGGTTTCGAGCCTACGAGCAGTACTTC.